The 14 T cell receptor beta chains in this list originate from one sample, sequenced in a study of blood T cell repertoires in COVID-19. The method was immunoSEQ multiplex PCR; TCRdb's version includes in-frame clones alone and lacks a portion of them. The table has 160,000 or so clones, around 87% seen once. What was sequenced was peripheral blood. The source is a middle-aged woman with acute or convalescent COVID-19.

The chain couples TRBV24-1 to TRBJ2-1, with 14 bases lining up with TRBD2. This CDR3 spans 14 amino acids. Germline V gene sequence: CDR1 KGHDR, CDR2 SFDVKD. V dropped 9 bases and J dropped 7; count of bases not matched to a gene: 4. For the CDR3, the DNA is TGTGCCACCCGGGGACTAGCGGGAGTTAATGAGCAGTTCTTC. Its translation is CATRGLAGVNEQFF.

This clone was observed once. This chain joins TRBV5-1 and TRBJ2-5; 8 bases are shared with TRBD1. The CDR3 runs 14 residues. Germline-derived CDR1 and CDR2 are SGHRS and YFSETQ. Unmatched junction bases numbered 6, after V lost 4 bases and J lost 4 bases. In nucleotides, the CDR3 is TGCGCCAGCAGCACCGACAGGGGCACAGAGACCCAGTACTTC. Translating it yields CASSTDRGTETQYF.

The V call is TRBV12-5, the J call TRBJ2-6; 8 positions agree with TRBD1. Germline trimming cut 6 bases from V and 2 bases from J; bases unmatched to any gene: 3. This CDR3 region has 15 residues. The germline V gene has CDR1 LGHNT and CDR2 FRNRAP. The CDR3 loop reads CASGQGATGANVLTF. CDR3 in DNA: TGTGCTAGTGGGCAGGGGGCTACTGGGGCCAACGTCCTGACTTTC.

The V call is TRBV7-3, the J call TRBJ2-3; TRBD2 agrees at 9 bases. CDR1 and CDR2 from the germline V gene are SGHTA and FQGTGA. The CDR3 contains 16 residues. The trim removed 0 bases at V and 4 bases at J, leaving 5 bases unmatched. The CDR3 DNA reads TGTGCCAGCAGCTTAACTAGCGGGAGTGGGCCAGATACGCAGTATTTT. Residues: CASSLTSGSGPDTQYF.

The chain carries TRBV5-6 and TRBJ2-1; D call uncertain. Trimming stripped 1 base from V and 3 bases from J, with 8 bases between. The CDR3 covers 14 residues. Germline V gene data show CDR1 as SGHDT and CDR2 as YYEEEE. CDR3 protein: CASSLLQIYNEQFF. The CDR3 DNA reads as TGTGCCAGCAGCTTGTTGCAGATCTACAATGAGCAGTTCTTC.

CDR3: CASSPGLSTGELFF. CDR3 DNA sequence: TGTGCCAGCAGCCCCGGACTCAGCACCGGGGAGCTGTTTTTT. This chain uses TRBV28 with TRBJ2-2; weak D call: TRBD2 (5 bases). Between the trimmed V and J ends, which lost 6 bases and 4 bases, there was a span of 12 bases. The CDR3 runs to 14 residues. Germline lookup yields CDR1 MDHEN and CDR2 SYDVKM. Full variable domain (outside the CDR3, taken from reference TRBV28 and TRBJ2-2): DVKVTQSSRYLVKRTGEKVFLECVQDMDHENMFWYRQDPGLGLRLIYFSYDVKMKEKGDIPEGYSVSREKKERFSLILESASTNQTSMYLCASSPGLSTGELFFGEGSRLTVL.

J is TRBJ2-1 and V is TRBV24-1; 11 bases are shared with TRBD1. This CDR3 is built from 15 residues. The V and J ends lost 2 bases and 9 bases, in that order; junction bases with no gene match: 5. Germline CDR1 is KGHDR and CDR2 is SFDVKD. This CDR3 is CATSDSRTGGFEQFF. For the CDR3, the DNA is TGTGCCACCAGTGATTCTCGGACAGGGGGCTTTGAGCAGTTCTTC.

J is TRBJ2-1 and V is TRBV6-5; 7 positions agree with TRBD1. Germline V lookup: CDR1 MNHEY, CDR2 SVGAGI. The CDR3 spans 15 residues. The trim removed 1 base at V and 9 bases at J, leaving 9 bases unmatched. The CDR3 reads CASSYFSGTESEQFF. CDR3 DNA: TGTGCCAGCAGTTACTTTTCTGGGACAGAAAGTGAGCAGTTCTTC.

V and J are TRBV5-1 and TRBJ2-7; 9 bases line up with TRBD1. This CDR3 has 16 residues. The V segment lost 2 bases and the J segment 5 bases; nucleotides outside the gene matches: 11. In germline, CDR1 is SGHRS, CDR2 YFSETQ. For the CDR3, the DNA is TGCGCCAGCAGCTTTAATTCGGGACAGGGACGCGACGAGCAGTACTTC. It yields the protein CASSFNSGQGRDEQYF.

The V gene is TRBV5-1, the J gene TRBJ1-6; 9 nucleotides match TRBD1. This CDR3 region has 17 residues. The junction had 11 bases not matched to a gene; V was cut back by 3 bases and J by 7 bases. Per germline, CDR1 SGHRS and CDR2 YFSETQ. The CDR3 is CASSSIPGTGTNSPLHF. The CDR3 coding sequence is TGCGCCAGCAGCTCGATACCAGGGACAGGGACAAATTCACCCCTCCACTTT. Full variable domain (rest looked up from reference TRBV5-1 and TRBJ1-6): KAGVTQTPRYLIKTRGQQVTLSCSPISGHRSVSWYQQTPGQGLQFLFEYFSETQRNKGNFPGRFSGRQFSNSRSEMNVSTLELGDSALYLCASSSIPGTGTNSPLHFGNGTRLTVT.

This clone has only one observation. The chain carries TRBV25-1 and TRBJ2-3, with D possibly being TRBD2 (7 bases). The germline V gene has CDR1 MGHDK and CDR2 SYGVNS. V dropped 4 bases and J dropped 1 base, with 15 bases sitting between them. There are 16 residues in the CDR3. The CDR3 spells CASSVGDGGRTDTQYF. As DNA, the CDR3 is TGTGCCAGCAGTGTAGGGGACGGGGGGCGCACAGATACGCAGTATTTT.

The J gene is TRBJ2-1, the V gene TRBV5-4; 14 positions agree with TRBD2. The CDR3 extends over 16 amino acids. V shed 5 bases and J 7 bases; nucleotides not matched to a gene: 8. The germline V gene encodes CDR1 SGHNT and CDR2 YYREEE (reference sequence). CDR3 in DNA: TGTGCCAGCAGACCCGGGACTAGCGGGAGCGTAAATGAGCAGTTCTTC. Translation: CASRPGTSGSVNEQFF.

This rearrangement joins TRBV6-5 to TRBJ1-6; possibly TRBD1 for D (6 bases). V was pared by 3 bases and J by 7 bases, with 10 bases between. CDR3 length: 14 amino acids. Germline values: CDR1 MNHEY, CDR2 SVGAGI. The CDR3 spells CASSYIQGNSPLHF. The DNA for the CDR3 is TGTGCCAGCAGTTATATACAGGGCAATTCACCCCTCCACTTT.

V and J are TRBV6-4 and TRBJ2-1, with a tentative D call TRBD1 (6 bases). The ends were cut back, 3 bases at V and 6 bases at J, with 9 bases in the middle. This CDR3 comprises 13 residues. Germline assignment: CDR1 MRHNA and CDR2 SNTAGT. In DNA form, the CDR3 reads TGTGCCAGCAGTGAGAGGGGGAGCAATGAGCAGTTCTTC. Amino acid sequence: CASSERGSNEQFF.